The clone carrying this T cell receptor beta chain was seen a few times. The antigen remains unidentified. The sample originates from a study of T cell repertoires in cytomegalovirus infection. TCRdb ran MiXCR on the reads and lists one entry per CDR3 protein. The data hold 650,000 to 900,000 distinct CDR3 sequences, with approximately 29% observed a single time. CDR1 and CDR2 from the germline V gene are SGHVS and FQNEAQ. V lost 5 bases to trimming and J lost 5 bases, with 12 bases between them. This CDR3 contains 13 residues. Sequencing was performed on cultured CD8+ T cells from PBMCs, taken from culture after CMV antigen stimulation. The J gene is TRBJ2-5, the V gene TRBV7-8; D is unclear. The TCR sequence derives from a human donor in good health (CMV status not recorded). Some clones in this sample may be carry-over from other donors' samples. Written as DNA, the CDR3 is TGTGCCAGCAGCCGACCCTCCAAGGAGACCCAGTACTTC. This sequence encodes CASSRPSKETQYF.